The present TCR beta chain was sequenced within a study of neoadjuvant anti-PD-1 for oral cavity cancer. The CDR3 is 15 amino acids. The V and J ends lost 3 bases and 4 bases, in that order; junction bases with no gene match: 7. Germline V gives CDR1 SGHRS, CDR2 YFSETQ. The data were produced by immunoSEQ multiplex PCR, yet TCRdb's version contains in-frame clones alone and is incomplete. The sample holds under 15,000 clones; about 60% are singletons and the top ten take 2% to 2.5%. These newly diagnosed stage II-IVA oral cavity squamous cell carcinoma patients had no prior systemic or radiation treatment.

This material consisted of PBMCs, taken before nivolumab (anti-PD-1) treatment. The receptor was isolated from a person aged 35-79 years with oral cavity squamous cell carcinoma. The chain has TRBV5-1 and TRBJ2-3; 8 nucleotides align to TRBD2. The CDR3 reads CASSSLAGRSDTQYF. The CDR3 DNA reads TGCGCCAGCAGCTCCTTAGCGGGGAGGTCAGATACGCAGTATTTT.